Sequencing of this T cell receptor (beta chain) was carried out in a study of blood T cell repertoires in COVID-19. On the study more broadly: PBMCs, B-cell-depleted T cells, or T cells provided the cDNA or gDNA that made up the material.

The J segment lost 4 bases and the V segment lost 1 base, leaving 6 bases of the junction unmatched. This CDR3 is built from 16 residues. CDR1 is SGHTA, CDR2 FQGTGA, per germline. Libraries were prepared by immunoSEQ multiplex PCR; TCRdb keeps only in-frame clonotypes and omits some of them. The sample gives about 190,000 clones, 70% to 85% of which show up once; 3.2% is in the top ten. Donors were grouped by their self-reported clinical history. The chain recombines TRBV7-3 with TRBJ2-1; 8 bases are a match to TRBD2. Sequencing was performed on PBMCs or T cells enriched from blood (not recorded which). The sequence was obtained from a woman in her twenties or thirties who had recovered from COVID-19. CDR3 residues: CASSLRSGGPYNEQFF. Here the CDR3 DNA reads TGTGCCAGCAGCTTAAGGTCGGGGGGGCCGTACAATGAGCAGTTCTTC.